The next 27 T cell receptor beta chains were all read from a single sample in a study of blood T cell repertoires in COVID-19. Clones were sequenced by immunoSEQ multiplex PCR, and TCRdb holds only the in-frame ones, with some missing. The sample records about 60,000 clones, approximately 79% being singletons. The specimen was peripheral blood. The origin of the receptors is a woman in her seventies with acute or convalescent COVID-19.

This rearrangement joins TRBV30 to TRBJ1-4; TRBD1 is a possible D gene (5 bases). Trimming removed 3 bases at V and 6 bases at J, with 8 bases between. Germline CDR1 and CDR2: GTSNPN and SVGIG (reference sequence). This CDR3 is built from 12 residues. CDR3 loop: CAWRWGDEKLFF. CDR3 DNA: TGTGCCTGGAGATGGGGGGATGAAAAACTGTTTTTT.

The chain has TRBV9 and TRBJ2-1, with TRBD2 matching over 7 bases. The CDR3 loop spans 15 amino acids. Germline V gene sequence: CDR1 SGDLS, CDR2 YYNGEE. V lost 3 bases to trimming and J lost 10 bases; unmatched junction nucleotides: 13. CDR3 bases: TGTGCCAGCAGCGCCCCGCCATGGACTAGTGCGGAGCAGTTCTTC. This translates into CASSAPPWTSAEQFF.

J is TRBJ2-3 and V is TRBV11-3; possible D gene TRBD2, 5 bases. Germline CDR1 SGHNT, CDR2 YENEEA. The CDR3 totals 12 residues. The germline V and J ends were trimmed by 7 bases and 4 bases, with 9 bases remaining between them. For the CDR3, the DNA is TGTGCCAGCAACAACGGGGCAGATACGCAGTATTTT. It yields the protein CASNNGADTQYF.

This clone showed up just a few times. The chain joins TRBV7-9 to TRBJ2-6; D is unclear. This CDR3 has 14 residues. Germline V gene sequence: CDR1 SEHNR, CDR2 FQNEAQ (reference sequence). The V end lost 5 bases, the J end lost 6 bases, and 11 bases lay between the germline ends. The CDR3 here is CASSPGPPANVLTF. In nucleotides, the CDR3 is TGTGCCAGCAGCCCGGGTCCCCCGGCCAACGTCCTGACTTTC.

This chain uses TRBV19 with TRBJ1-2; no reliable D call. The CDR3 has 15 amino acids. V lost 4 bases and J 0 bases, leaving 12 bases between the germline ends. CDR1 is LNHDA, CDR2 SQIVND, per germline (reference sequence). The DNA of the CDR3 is TGTGCCAGTAGTACCTACGGGAGTACTAACTATGGCTACACCTTC. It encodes CASSTYGSTNYGYTF.

The CDR3 nucleotides read TGTGCCAGCAGCCGGACTAGCGGGGGCGTGAATGAGCAGTTCTTC. Translation gives CASSRTSGGVNEQFF. The chain joins TRBV7-9 to TRBJ2-1, with TRBD2 matching over 13 bases. The germline CDR1 and CDR2 sequences are SEHNR and FQNEAQ (reference sequence). This CDR3 is built from 15 residues. The J segment lost 7 bases and the V segment lost 5 bases, leaving 5 bases of the junction unmatched.

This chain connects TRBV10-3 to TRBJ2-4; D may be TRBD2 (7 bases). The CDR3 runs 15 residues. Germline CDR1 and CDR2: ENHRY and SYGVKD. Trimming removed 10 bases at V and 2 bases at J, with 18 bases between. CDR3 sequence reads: CATNPGGASKNIQYF. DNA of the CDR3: TGTGCCACCAACCCTGGGGGGGCCTCCAAAAACATTCAGTACTTC.

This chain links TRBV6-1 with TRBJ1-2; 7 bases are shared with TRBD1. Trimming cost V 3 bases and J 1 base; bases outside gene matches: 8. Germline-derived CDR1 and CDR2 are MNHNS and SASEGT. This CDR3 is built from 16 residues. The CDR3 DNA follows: TGTGCCAGCAGTGACTTGGGACAGCCCTATAACTATGGCTACACCTTC. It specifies CASSDLGQPYNYGYTF.

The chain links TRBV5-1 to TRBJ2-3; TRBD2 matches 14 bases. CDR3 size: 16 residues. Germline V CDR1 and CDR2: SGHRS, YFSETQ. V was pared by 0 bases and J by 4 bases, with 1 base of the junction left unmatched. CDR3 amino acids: CASSLGLAGGADTQYF. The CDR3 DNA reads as TGCGCCAGCAGCTTGGGACTAGCGGGGGGGGCAGATACGCAGTATTTT.

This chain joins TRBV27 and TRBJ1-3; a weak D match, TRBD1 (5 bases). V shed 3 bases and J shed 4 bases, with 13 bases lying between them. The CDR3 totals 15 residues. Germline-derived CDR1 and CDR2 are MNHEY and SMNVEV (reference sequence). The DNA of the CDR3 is TGTGCCAGCAGTTTCCGTGGGGCCGCCGGAAACACCATATATTTT. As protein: CASSFRGAAGNTIYF.

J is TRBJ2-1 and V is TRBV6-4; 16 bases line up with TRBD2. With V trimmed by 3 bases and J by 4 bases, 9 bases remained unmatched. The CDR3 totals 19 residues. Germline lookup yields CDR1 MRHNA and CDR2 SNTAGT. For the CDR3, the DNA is TGTGCCAGCAGTGAGCGACCGGGACTAGCGGGGGGGCCTTACAATGAGCAGTTCTTC. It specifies CASSERPGLAGGPYNEQFF.

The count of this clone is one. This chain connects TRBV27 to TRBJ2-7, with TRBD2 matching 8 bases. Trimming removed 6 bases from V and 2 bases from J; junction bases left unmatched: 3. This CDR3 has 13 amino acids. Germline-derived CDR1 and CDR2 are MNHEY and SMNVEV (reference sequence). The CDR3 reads CASRRGVTYEQYF. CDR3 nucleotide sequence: TGTGCCAGCAGGCGGGGGGTAACCTACGAGCAGTACTTC.

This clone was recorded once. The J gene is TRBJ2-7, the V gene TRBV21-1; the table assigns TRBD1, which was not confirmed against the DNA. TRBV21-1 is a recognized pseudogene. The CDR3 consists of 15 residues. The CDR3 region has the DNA TGTGCCAGCACCCCAGACAGGGGGCTAACGGGCGAGCAGTACTTC. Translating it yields CASTPDRGLTGEQYF.

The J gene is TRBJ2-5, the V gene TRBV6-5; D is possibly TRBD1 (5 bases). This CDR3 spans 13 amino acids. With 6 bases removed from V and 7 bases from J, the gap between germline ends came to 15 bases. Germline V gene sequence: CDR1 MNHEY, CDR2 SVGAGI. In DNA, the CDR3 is TGTGCCAGCAGCGCAGGGCTATCGGCGACCCAGTACTTC. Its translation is CASSAGLSATQYF.

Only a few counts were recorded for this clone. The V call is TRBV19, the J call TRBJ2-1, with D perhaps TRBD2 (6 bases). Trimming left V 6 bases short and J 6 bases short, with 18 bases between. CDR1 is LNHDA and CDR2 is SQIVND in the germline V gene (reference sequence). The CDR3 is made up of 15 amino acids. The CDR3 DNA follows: TGTGCCAGTAGGCTCCGCGGGGAGTTGATCAATGAGCAGTTCTTC. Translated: CASRLRGELINEQFF.

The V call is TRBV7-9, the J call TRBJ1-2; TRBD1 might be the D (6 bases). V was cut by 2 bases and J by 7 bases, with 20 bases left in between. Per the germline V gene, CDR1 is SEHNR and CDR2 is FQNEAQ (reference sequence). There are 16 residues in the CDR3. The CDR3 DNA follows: TGTGCCAGCAGCTTATTCGGGGGGCGCGGGCTATCTGGCTACACCTTC. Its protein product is CASSLFGGRGLSGYTF.

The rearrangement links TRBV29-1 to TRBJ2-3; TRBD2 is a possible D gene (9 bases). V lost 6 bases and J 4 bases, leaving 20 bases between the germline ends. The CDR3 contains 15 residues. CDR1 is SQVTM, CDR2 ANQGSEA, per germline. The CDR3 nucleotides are TGCAGCGTCAGGGGGCTAGCGGGGAGCGCAGATACGCAGTATTTT. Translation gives CSVRGLAGSADTQYF.

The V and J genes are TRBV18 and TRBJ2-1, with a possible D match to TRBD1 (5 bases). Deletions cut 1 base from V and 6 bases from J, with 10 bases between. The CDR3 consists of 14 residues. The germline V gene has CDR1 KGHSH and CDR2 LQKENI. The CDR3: CASSPQGPGNEQFF. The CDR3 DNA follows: TGTGCCAGCTCACCACAGGGGCCGGGCAATGAGCAGTTCTTC. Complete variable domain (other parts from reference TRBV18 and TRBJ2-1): NAGVMQNPRHLVRRRGQEARLRCSPMKGHSHVYWYRQLPEEGLKFMVYLQKENIIDESGMPKERFSAEFPKEGPSILRIQQVVRGDSAAYFCASSPQGPGNEQFFGPGTRLTVL.

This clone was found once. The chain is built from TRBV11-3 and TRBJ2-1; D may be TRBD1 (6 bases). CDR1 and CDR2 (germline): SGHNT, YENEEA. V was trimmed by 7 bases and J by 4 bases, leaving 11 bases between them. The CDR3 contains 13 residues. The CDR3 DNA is TGTGCCAGCAACACGGACAGATACAATGAGCAGTTCTTC. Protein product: CASNTDRYNEQFF. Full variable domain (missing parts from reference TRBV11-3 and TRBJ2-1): EAGVVQSPRYKIIEKKQPVAFWCNPISGHNTLYWYLQNLGQGPELLIRYENEEAVDDSQLPKDRFSAERLKGVDSTLKIQPAELGDSAVYLCASNTDRYNEQFFGPGTRLTVL.

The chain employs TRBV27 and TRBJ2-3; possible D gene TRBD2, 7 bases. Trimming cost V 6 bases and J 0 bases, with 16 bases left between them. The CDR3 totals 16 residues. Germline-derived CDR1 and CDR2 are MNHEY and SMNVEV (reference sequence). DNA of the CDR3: TGTGCCAGCAGCCATGGGAGGGGGGGCAGCACAGATACGCAGTATTTT. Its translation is CASSHGRGGSTDTQYF.

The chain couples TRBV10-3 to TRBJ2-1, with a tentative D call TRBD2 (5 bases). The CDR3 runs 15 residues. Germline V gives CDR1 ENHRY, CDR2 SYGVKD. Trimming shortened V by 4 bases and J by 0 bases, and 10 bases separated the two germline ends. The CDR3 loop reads CAISAGADSYNEQFF. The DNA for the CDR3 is TGTGCCATCAGTGCAGGAGCGGACTCCTACAATGAGCAGTTCTTC.

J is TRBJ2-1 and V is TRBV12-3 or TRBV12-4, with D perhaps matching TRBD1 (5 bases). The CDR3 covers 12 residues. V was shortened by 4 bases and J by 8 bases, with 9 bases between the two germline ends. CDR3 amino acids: CASSSLGDEQFF. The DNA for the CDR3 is TGTGCCAGCAGTTCCCTAGGGGATGAGCAGTTCTTC.

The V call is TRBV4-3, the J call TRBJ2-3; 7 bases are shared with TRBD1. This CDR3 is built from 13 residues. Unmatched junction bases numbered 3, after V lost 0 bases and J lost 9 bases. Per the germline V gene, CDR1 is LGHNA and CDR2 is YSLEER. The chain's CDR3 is CASSQDKDRTQYF. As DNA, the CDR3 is TGCGCCAGCAGCCAAGATAAGGACAGGACGCAGTATTTT.

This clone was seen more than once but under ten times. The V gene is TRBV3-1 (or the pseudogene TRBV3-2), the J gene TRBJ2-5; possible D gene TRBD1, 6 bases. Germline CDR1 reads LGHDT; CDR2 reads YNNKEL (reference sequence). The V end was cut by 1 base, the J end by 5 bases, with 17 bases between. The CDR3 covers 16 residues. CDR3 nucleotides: TGTGCCAGCAGCCAAGGCACCCGCCAGGGGATTGAGACCCAGTACTTC. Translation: CASSQGTRQGIETQYF.

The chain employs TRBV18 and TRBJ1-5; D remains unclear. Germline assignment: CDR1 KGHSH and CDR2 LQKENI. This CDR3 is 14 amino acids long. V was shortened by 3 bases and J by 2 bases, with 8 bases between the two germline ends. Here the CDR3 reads CASSPASGNQPQHF. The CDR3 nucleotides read TGTGCCAGCTCACCCGCCAGCGGCAATCAGCCCCAGCATTTT.

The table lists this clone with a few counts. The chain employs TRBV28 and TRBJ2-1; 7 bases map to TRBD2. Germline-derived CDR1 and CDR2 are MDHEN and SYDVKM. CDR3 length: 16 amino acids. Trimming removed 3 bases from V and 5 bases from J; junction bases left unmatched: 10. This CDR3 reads CASSFLSAGKDNEQFF. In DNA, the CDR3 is TGTGCCAGCAGTTTTCTGTCAGCGGGGAAGGACAATGAGCAGTTCTTC.

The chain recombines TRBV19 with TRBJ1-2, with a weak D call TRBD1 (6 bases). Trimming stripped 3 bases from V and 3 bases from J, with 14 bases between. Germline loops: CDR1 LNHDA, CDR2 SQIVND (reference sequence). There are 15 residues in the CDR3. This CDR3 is CASSMPGDGDYGYTF. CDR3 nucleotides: TGTGCCAGTAGTATGCCAGGGGATGGGGACTATGGCTACACCTTC.